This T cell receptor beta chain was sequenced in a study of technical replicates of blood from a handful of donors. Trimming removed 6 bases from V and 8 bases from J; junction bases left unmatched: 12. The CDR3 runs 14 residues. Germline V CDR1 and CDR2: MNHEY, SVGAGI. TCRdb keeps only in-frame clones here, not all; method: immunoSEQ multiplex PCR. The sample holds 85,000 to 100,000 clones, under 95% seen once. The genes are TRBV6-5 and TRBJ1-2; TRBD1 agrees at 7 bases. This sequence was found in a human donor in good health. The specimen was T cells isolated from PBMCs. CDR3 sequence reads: CASSHPDRAHGYTF. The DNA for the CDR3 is TGTGCCAGCAGCCACCCCGACAGGGCGCACGGCTACACCTTC.